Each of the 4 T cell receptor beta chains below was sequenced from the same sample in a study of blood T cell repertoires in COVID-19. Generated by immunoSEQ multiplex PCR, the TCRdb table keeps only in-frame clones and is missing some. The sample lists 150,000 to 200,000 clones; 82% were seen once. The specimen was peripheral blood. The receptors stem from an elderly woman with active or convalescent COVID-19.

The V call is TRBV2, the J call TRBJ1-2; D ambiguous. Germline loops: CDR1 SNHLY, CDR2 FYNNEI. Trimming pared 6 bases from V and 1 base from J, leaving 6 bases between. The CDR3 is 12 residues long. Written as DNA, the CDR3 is TGTGCCAGCAGGAGGGATAACTATGGCTACACCTTC. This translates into CASRRDNYGYTF.

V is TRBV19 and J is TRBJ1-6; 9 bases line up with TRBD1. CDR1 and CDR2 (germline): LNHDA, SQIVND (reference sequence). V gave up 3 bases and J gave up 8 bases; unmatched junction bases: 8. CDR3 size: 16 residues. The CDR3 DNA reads TGTGCCAGTAGTATCCGGCTGGACAGGGGAGATTCACCCCTCCACTTT. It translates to CASSIRLDRGDSPLHF.

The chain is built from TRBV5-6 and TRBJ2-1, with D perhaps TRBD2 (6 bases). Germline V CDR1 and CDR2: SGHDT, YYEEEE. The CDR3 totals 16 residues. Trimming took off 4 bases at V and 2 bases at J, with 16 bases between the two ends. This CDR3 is CASSPGAPGAYNEQFF. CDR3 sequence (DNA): TGTGCCAGCAGCCCCGGGGCGCCGGGGGCCTACAATGAGCAGTTCTTC.

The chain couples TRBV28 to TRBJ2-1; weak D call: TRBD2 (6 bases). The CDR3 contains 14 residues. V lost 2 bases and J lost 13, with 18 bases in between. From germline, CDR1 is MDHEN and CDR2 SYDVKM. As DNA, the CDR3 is TGTGCCAGCAGTTTAGAGCCGGCGACTAGAGTACAGTTCTTC. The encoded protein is CASSLEPATRVQFF.